These 22 T cell receptor beta chains were all obtained from the same sample, sequenced in a study of cytomegalovirus exposure and HLA in healthy donors (dated by TCRdb to between 2016 and 2019). Library prep was done by the immunoSEQ multiplex PCR assay. For the multiplex PCR, a mixture combining 60 forward primers for TCR Vbeta segments and 13 reverse primers for TCR Jbeta segments was used. As stored in TCRdb, this immuneACCESS dataset retains in-frame rearrangements with V and J assigned. A fraction of the clones does not appear; measured against another copy, unresolved V genes explain less than half of the discrepancy, and the remainder lacks a known reason. The sample's own table lists 110,000 to 150,000 clones. The ten biggest clones cover about 2.2% of the sample. The sequenced sample consisted of PBMCs. Receptors originate from a young woman in good health and CMV-seronegative.

The chain has TRBV5-6 and TRBJ1-2; 9 nucleotides align to TRBD1. This CDR3 spans 17 amino acids. Germline trimming cut 0 bases from V and 7 bases from J; bases unmatched to any gene: 13. Germline V gene sequence: CDR1 SGHDT, CDR2 YYEEEE. The CDR3 spells CASSLAPWTGVESGYTF. CDR3 DNA: TGTGCCAGCAGCTTGGCGCCTTGGACAGGGGTAGAAAGTGGCTACACCTTC.

The chain employs TRBV19 and TRBJ2-7; D might be TRBD2 (5 bases). The CDR3 runs 14 residues. Germline assignment: CDR1 LNHDA and CDR2 SQIVND (reference sequence). Deletions cut 5 bases from V and 7 bases from J, with 18 bases between. The CDR3, as DNA: TGTGCCAGTAGTCCTCACTTGGAGGTGGTGGAGCAGTACTTC. Translation gives CASSPHLEVVEQYF.

V usage is TRBV5-1 and J usage is TRBJ1-6; perhaps TRBD1 as D (5 bases). Trimming removed 0 bases at V and 9 bases at J, with 10 bases between. This CDR3 contains 14 residues. CDR1 is SGHRS and CDR2 is YFSETQ in the germline V gene. CDR3: CASSLGQGSSPLHF. For the CDR3, the DNA is TGCGCCAGCAGCTTGGGGCAGGGTAGTTCACCCCTCCACTTT.

The rearrangement links TRBV5-1 to TRBJ1-1; weak D call: TRBD1 (6 bases). Germline-derived CDR1 and CDR2 are SGHRS and YFSETQ. With 0 bases removed from V and 12 bases from J, the gap between germline ends came to 12 bases. CDR3 size: 12 residues. In nucleotides, the CDR3 is TGCGCCAGCAGCTTGGAGGGGGTGGCAACTTTCTTT. Translation gives CASSLEGVATFF.

This chain joins TRBV6-5 and TRBJ1-2; 7 bases line up with TRBD1. This CDR3 is built from 14 residues. After removal of 6 bases from V and 9 bases from J, the junction contained 13 bases not matched to a gene. The germline V gene encodes CDR1 MNHEY and CDR2 SVGAGI. The CDR3 DNA follows: TGTGCCAGCAGGGGGACAGCCCGACGTTCGAGCTACACCTTC. The encoded protein is CASRGTARRSSYTF.

This sequence joins TRBV19 and TRBJ1-5; the D gene is possibly TRBD1 (6 bases). The CDR3 sequence is 14 residues long. Germline CDR1 is LNHDA and CDR2 is SQIVND (reference sequence). V lost 1 base and J 7 bases, leaving 11 bases between the germline ends. CDR3 loop: CASSIGRGEQPQHF. CDR3 nucleotides: TGTGCCAGTAGTATAGGCAGGGGAGAACAGCCCCAGCATTTT. The full variable domain, its missing parts supplied by reference TRBV19 and TRBJ1-5, is DGGITQSPKYLFRKEGQNVTLSCEQNLNHDAMYWYRQDPGQGLRLIYYSQIVNDFQKGDIAEGYSVSREKKESFPLTVTSAQKNPTAFYLCASSIGRGEQPQHFGDGTRLSIL.

The chain carries TRBV4-1 and TRBJ1-1, with D perhaps TRBD1 (6 bases). Germline V gene data show CDR1 as MGHRA and CDR2 as YSYEKL. The V end lost 0 bases, the J end lost 4 bases, and 15 bases lay between the germline ends. The length of the CDR3 is 16 residues. The CDR3, as DNA: TGCGCCAGCAGCCAAGAGAACATTCTAGGGGGCACTGAAGCTTTCTTT. As protein: CASSQENILGGTEAFF.

The chain joins TRBV7-3 to TRBJ2-7; the match to TRBD2 covers 7 bases. Germline CDR1 and CDR2: SGHTA and FQGTGA. V shed 2 bases and J 3 bases; nucleotides not matched to a gene: 10. The CDR3 runs to 16 residues. The CDR3 reads CASSLVGVAGLYEQYF. CDR3 coding DNA: TGTGCCAGCAGCTTAGTCGGGGTAGCGGGCCTCTACGAGCAGTACTTC.

The V and J genes are TRBV19 and TRBJ2-2; tentative D call: TRBD1 (6 bases). Trimming stripped 8 bases from V and 3 bases from J, with 13 bases between. The V gene's germline CDR1 is LNHDA and CDR2 SQIVND (reference sequence). The CDR3 contains 14 residues. The CDR3 is CASWAGAYTGELFF. The CDR3 DNA follows: TGTGCCAGTTGGGCAGGGGCGTACACCGGGGAGCTGTTTTTT.

V and J are TRBV30 and TRBJ2-5; the match to TRBD1 covers 9 bases. The V and J ends lost 3 bases and 5 bases, in that order; junction bases with no gene match: 7. This CDR3 region has 14 residues. Germline CDR1 reads GTSNPN; CDR2 reads SVGIG (reference sequence). CDR3 protein: CAWSSGTGRETQYF. The CDR3 bases are TGTGCCTGGAGCTCCGGGACAGGGAGGGAGACCCAGTACTTC. The full variable domain, with the rest looked up from reference TRBV30 and TRBJ2-5, is SQTIHQWPATLVQPVGSPLSLECTVEGTSNPNLYWYRQAAGRGLQLLFYSVGIGQISSEVPQNLSASRPQDRQFILSSKKLLLSDSGFYLCAWSSGTGRETQYFGPGTRLLVL.

The chain carries TRBV6-1 and TRBJ1-2, with TRBD1 as a possible D gene (6 bases). V lost 3 bases and J 5 bases, leaving 16 bases between the germline ends. CDR1 and CDR2 (germline): MNHNS, SASEGT. This CDR3 is built from 15 residues. In DNA form, the CDR3 reads TGTGCCAGCAGTGACCTCCGACAGGAGATATATGGCTACACCTTC. Its translation is CASSDLRQEIYGYTF.

CDR3 in amino acids: CASSLVPGMVQETQYF. CDR3 nucleotides: TGTGCCAGCAGCTTAGTACCGGGAATGGTACAAGAGACCCAGTACTTC. The chain joins TRBV11-2 to TRBJ2-5; perhaps TRBD2 as D (5 bases). Trimming removed 1 base at V and 2 bases at J, with 14 bases between. The CDR3 has 16 amino acids. CDR1 is SGHAT, CDR2 FQNNGV, per germline.

The J gene is TRBJ2-1, the V gene TRBV19; 10 bases are a match to TRBD2. The CDR3 spans 15 residues. The V gene end was trimmed by 10 bases and the J gene end by 7 bases; junction bases not matched to a gene: 13. The germline gives CDR1 LNHDA, CDR2 SQIVND (reference sequence). CDR3 nucleotides: TGTGCCACCCAGTCCCGGCTAGCGGGGGTAAATGAGCAGTTCTTC. Encoded protein: CATQSRLAGVNEQFF.

The chain combines TRBV1 with TRBJ2-1; the table names TRBD2, a call not compared with the DNA. TRBV1 is recorded as a pseudogene. There are 16 residues in the CDR3. CDR3 region: CTSREGGGAGDNEQFF. DNA of the CDR3: TGCACCAGCAGAGAGGGTGGAGGAGCCGGCGACAATGAGCAGTTCTTC.

The chain joins TRBV5-1 to TRBJ2-5; 10 nucleotides align to TRBD2. CDR1 and CDR2 from the germline V gene are SGHRS and YFSETQ. Losses at the gene ends were 1 base for V and 2 bases for J; bases not matched to a gene: 14. The CDR3 runs to 19 residues. Here the CDR3 DNA reads TGCGCCAGCAGCTTGTGGTGGACTACTAGCGGGGATTATCAAGAGACCCAGTACTTC. Translated: CASSLWWTTSGDYQETQYF.

The CDR3, as DNA: TGTGCCAGCAGCGTAGAGCTAGCGGGAGGATTAAGCACAGATACGCAGTATTTT. Protein product: CASSVELAGGLSTDTQYF. This chain joins TRBV9 and TRBJ2-3; 11 nucleotides match TRBD2. The CDR3 loop spans 18 amino acids. Germline V gene sequence: CDR1 SGDLS, CDR2 YYNGEE. After removal of 0 bases from V and 0 bases from J, the junction contained 6 bases not matched to a gene.

The CDR3 nucleotides are TGCAGCGTTGATACCGGCCGGACAGGGTCCGATAGAGGCTACACCTTC. Translating gives CSVDTGRTGSDRGYTF. This chain uses TRBV29-1 with TRBJ1-2; TRBD1 aligns across 8 bases. V lost 3 bases, J lost 8 bases, and 17 bases stayed unmatched. The germline V gene has CDR1 SQVTM and CDR2 ANQGSEA. The CDR3 runs to 16 residues.

The chain employs TRBV12-5 and TRBJ1-5, with D possibly being TRBD1 (5 bases). The V and J ends lost 3 bases and 3 bases respectively, with 9 bases between them. This CDR3 is 14 amino acids long. In germline, CDR1 is LGHNT, CDR2 FRNRAP. CDR3 nucleotides: TGTGCTAGTGGTTTCGCAGGGCTCAATCAGCCCCAGCATTTT. Encoded protein: CASGFAGLNQPQHF. The full variable domain, with the rest looked up from reference TRBV12-5 and TRBJ1-5, is DARVTQTPRHKVTEMGQEVTMRCQPILGHNTVFWYRQTMMQGLELLAYFRNRAPLDDSGMPKDRFSAEMPDATLATLKIQPSEPRDSAVYFCASGFAGLNQPQHFGDGTRLSIL.

V is TRBV4-2 and J is TRBJ2-5; a possible D gene is TRBD1 (6 bases). This CDR3 comprises 15 residues. The germline gives CDR1 LGHNA, CDR2 YNFKEQ. Trimming cost V 3 bases and J 0 bases, with 11 bases left between them. In DNA, the CDR3 is TGTGCCAGCAGCCAGAAACAGGGAGACCAAGAGACCCAGTACTTC. Its translation: CASSQKQGDQETQYF.

V gene TRBV5-1 combines with J gene TRBJ2-2; no clear D gene. There are 14 residues in the CDR3. V was cut by 0 bases and J by 6 bases, with 9 bases left in between. Germline CDR1 reads SGHRS; CDR2 reads YFSETQ. The DNA of the CDR3 is TGCGCCAGCAGCTTGGCTAACCCCTCCGGGGAGCTGTTTTTT. Translated, it gives CASSLANPSGELFF.

CDR3: CASSLTGTDTQYF. CDR3 nucleotides: TGTGCCAGCAGCTTAACGGGAACAGATACGCAGTATTTT. V usage is TRBV7-7 and J usage is TRBJ2-3, with D tentatively TRBD2 (5 bases). Germline-derived CDR1 and CDR2 are SSHAT and FNYEAQ (reference sequence). Trimming shortened V by 2 bases and J by 3 bases, and 6 bases separated the two germline ends. The CDR3 consists of 13 residues.

This chain links TRBV6-1 with TRBJ1-1; possible D gene TRBD1, 5 bases. Trimming cost V 7 bases and J 5 bases, with 17 bases left between them. The CDR3 spans 14 residues. Germline CDR1 MNHNS, CDR2 SASEGT. This CDR3 is CASNPTQGLTEAFF. The DNA for the CDR3 is TGTGCCAGCAATCCGACCCAGGGTTTAACTGAAGCTTTCTTT.